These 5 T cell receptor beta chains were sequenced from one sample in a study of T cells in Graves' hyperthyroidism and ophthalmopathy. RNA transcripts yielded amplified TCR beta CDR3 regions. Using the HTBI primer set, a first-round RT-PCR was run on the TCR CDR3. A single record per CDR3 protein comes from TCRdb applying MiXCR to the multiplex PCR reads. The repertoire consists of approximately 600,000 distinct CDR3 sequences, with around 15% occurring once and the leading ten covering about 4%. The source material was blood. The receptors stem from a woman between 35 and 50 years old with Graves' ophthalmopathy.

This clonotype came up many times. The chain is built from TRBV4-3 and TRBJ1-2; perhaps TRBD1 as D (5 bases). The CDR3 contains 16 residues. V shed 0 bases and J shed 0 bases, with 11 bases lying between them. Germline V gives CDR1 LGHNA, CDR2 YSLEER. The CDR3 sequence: CASSQDRALANYGYTF. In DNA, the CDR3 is TGCGCCAGCAGCCAAGACAGGGCATTAGCTAACTATGGCTACACCTTC.

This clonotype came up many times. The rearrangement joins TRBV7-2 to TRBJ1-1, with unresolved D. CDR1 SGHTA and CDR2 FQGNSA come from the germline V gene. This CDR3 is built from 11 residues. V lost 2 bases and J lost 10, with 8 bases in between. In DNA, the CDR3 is TGTGCCAGCAGCTTACAGACGGTAGCTTTCTTT. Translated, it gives CASSLQTVAFF.

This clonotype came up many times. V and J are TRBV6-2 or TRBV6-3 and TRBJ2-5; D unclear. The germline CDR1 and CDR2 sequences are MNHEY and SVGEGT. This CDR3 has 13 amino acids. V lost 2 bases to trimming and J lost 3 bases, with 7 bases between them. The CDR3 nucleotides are TGTGCCAGCAGTTACGCATTTGAAGAGACCCAGTACTTC. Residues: CASSYAFEETQYF.

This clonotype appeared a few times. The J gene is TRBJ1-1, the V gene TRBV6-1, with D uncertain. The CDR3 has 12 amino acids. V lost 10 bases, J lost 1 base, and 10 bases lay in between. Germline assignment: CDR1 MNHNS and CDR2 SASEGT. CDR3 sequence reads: CATRRGNTEAFF. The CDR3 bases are TGTGCCACACGTAGAGGGAACACTGAAGCTTTCTTT.

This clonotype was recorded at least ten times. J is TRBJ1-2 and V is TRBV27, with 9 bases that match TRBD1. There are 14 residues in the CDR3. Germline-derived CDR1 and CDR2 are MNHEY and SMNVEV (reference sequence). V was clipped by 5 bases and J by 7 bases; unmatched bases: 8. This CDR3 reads CASSPRTGAGGYTF. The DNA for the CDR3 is TGTGCCAGCAGTCCACGGACAGGGGCCGGTGGCTACACCTTC.